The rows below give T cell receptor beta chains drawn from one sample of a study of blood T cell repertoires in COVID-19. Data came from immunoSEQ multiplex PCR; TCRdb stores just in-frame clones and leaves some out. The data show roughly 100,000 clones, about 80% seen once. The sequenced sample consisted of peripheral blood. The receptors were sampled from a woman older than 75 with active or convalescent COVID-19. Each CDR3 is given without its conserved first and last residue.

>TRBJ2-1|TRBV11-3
ASALSGNSFNEQF
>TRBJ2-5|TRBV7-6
ASSLDAWGGETQY
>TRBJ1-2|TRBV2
ASRDLYSYGYT
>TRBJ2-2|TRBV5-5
ASSLSTNTGELF
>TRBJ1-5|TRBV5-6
ASSPGGSWNQPQH
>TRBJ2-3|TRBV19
ASSLYGTNKDTQY
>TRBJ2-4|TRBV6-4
ASSDSSSGRAKNIQY
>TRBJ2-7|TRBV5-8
ASSPRGGYYEQY
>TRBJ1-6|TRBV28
ASSSAGSLLSPLH
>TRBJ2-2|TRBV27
ASSRVAGSTGELF
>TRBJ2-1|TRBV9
ASSPGLAGANEQF
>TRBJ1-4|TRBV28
ASSRLGGGQKLF
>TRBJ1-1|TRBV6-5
ASSYGVDKNTEAF
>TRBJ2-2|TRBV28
ASSLASGRKAGELF
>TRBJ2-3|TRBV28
ASTPGTSGLHREDTQY
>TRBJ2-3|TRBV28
ASSSQKKRGRVTDTQY
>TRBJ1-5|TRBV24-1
ATMCVVRESRDYQH
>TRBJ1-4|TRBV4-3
ASSQGDYRANEKLF